This TCR beta chain stems from a study of identical twins (dated by TCRdb to 2015 to 2016). About the study as a whole: The study deep-sequenced TCR alpha and beta repertoires from monozygotic twins, unrelated adults of various ages and cord blood to test whether fetal clonotypes persist. To rule out contamination, the twin experiments were replicated at different times with different library preparation protocols. The study at large found these results: In monozygotic twins, out-of-frame TCR alpha sharing was systematically underestimated by recombination models, although the models agreed with sharing between unrelated individuals. Excess twin sharing in beta out-of-frame sequences was weaker because fewer shared sequences lowered the signal-to-noise ratio. Because the same donors could not be followed over many years, the conclusions relied on cross-sectional statistical analysis. Invariant T cells such as MAIT and iNKT could partly confound zero-insertion analyses, although diverse VJ usage argued against such confounding for most clonotypes. Fewer insertions were carried by abundant cord blood beta clonotypes; a weaker similar trend was observed in young adult naive repertoires, while no such trend was observed in memory repertoires. Out-of-frame TCR alpha sequences shared between twins showed an excess of low generation-probability sequences compared with coincidental sharing between unrelated individuals.

Every donor in the study was a healthy Caucasian. Miltenyi CD45RO+ enrichment and human naive T-cell isolation kits were used to isolate memory (CD45RO+) and naive T cells from PBMC. Library method: 5' RACE. Data came from an Illumina HiSeq 2000. A universal primer binding site was added through template switching, and the final cDNA carried a unique molecular identifier so that TCR cDNA molecules could be counted accurately. First-strand cDNA for TCR alpha and beta chains was synthesized from specific primers in the conserved constant-segment region. Each cDNA library was double barcoded, with a SMART-Mk sample barcode plus Illumina barcodes, to control for contamination. TruSeq adapter sequences along with Illumina sample barcodes were introduced in two successive PCR steps. The Illumina HiSeq platform was used with custom primers to sequence TCR alpha and beta cDNA libraries. The study's own analysis went as follows. MiGEC was used to process raw reads and extract unique molecular identifiers, and MiXCR was used to find CDR3 positions. For each individual, recombination models were inferred using an EM algorithm with the repgenHMM and IGoR tools. The analysis of shared clonotypes was done with the tcR package in R, with sharing normalized by the product of cloneset sizes. To study raw recombination without the effects of thymic and clonal selection, out-of-frame nonproductive sequences were analyzed. The public reads were run again by TCRdb, first through fastp at Q25 and then through MiXCR, and only productive beta chains were kept. Every CDR3 protein is listed once, alongside the most common genes and DNA of its rows. TCRdb's processing, not the authors' own work, is the source of the V and J calls. The sample yields under 250,000 distinct CDR3 sequences; around 9.6% were counted once. The ten largest account for 5.1% of the sample.

This clonotype was found a few times. Its specific antigen is unknown. The sample holds no much larger clone one base away, and base qualities are not on file. The origin of this receptor is a woman aged 18-30 years in good health. The sequenced sample was memory (CD45RO+) T cells sorted from blood. This specimen's cell subset or site label, per the study, means: CD45RO+ enriched T cells.

In nucleotide form, the sequence is TGTGCCAGCAGTTTGACAACCGAGCAGTACTTC. Its protein reads: CASSLTTEQYF. The chain employs TRBV28 and TRBJ2-7, with the D gene not confidently named. Trimming removed 3 bases from V and 6 bases from J, leaving 6 bases between the germline ends. CDR1 and CDR2, looked up from the germline V gene, are MDHEN and SYDVKM. The CDR3 covers 11 residues, taking in both the cysteine and the phenylalanine. Of all the DNA, just the CDR3 is kept, 33 bases in frame from base 1.